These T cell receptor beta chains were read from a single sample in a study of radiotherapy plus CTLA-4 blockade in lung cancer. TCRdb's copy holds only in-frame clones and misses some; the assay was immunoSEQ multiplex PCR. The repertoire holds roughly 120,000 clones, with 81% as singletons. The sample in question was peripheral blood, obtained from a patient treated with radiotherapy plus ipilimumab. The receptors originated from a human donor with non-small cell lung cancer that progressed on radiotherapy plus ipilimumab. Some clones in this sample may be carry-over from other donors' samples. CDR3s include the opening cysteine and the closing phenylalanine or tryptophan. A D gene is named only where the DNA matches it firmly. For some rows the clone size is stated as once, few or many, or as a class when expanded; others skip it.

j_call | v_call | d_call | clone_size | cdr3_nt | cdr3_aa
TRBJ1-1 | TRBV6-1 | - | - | TGTGCCAGCAGTGTCAGGGTGCGGGACACTGAAGCTTTCTTT | CASSVRVRDTEAFF
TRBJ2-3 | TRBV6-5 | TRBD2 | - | TGTGCCAGCAGCAAGCGGGGGATGACAGATACGCAGTATTTT | CASSKRGMTDTQYF
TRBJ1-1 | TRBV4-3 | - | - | TGCGCCAGCAGCCAAGATCGAGGGGACACTGAAGCTTTCTTT | CASSQDRGDTEAFF
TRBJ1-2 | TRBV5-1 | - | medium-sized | TGCGCCAGCAGCTTGGGCCCGGATCAGGACGCTAACTATGGCTACACCTTC | CASSLGPDQDANYGYTF
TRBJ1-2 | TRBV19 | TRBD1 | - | TGTGCCAGTAGTAGGGGCTCAGGGGGCGACTATGGCTACACCTTC | CASSRGSGGDYGYTF
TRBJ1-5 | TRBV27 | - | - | TGTGCCACGAAACAGGGTCGCAATCAGCCCCAGCATTTT | CATKQGRNQPQHF
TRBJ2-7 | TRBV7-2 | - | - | TGTGCCAGCAGCAACCGGGACGGAGACTACGAGCAGTACTTC | CASSNRDGDYEQYF
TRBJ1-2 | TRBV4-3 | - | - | TGCGCCAGCAGCCCCGGCGTCTCTCCGAACTATGGCTACACCTTC | CASSPGVSPNYGYTF
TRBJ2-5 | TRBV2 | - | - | TGTGCCAGCAGTGGCGACGGACAAGAGACCCAGTACTTC | CASSGDGQETQYF
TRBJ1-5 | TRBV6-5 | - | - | TGTGCCAGCAGTTTGATGGACAGAAGTAATCAGCCCCAGCATTTT | CASSLMDRSNQPQHF
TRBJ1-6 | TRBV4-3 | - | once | TGCGCCAGCAGCACCTCGACACCTTATAATTCACCCCTCCACTTT | CASSTSTPYNSPLHF
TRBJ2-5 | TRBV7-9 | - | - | TGTGCCAGCAGCTTAGGAATCGGTATTCAAGAGACCCAGTACTTC | CASSLGIGIQETQYF
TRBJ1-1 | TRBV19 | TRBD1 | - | TGTGCCAGTAGTCACCGGACAGGGGGCCGGAACACTGAAGCTTTCTTT | CASSHRTGGRNTEAFF
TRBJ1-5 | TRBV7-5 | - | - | TGTGTCAGAAGCACTGGGACAGGAGAGGCTCCCAATCAGCCCCAGCATTTT | CVRSTGTGEAPNQPQHF
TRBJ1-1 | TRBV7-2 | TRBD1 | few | TGTGCCAGCAGCCCGGGACAGGGAAGAGGGAACACTGAAGCTTTCTTT | CASSPGQGRGNTEAFF
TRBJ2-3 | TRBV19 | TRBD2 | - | TGTGCCAGTAGTATTTCGGCGGGGGGGCCAGATACGCAGTATTTT | CASSISAGGPDTQYF
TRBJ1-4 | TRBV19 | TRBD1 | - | TGTGCCAGTAGAGGGACAGGGTCTGAAAAACTGTTTTTT | CASRGTGSEKLFF
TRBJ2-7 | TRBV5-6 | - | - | TGTGCCAGCAGCTTGCCCGGGACAATCTCCTACGAGCAGTACTTC | CASSLPGTISYEQYF
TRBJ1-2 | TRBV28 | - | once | TGTGCCAGCAGTGGGTCAGGGAGGGCCACATCGGATGGCTACACCTTC | CASSGSGRATSDGYTF
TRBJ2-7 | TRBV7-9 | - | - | TGTGCCAGCAGCTCCCCCCGGGTAACAGGGTCCTACGAGCAGTACTTC | CASSSPRVTGSYEQYF
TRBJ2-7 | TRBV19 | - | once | TGTGCCAGTAGCGCAACTGGACACGGTTTGTACGAGCAGTACTTC | CASSATGHGLYEQYF
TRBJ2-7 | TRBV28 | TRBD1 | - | TGTGCCAGCAGCCCGCTCCCGGGACAGGAGTTTTACGAGCAGTACTTC | CASSPLPGQEFYEQYF
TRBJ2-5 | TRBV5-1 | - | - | TGCGCCAGCAGCTTTCAGGGATCTCAAGAGACCCAGTACTTC | CASSFQGSQETQYF
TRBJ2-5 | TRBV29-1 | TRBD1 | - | TGCAGCGTCCGACAGGGGGCGGAGACCCAGTACTTC | CSVRQGAETQYF
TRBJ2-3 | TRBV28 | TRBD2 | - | TGTGCCAGTTTAGCGGGGGTTGGGAGAGTGACAGATACGCAGTATTTT | CASLAGVGRVTDTQYF
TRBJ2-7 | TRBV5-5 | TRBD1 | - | TGTGCCAGCAGCCTCCGGGACAGCACCTACGAGCAGTACTTC | CASSLRDSTYEQYF
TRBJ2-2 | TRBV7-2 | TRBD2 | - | TGTGCCAGCAGCGGTGGGACTAGCGGGCGGCGGAAGGGCGGGGAGCTGTTTTTT | CASSGGTSGRRKGGELFF
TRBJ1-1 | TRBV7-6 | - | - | TGTGCCAGCGGGGGATATGGTCTGAACACTGAAGCTTTCTTT | CASGGYGLNTEAFF
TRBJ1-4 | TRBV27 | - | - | TGTGCCAGCAGTTTAGGAGGGAGTGGAAAACTGTTTTTT | CASSLGGSGKLFF
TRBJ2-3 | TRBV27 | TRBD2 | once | TGTGCCAGCAGTTCAACCTGGGACTACTCCACAGATACGCAGTATTTT | CASSSTWDYSTDTQYF
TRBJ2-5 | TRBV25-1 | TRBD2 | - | TGTGCCAGCAGATTAGCGGGGGGGCCCTCTCCTGAGACCCAGTACTTC | CASRLAGGPSPETQYF
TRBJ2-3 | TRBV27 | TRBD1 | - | TGTGCCAGCAGTCTAATCGGGACAGGGACAGATACGCAGTATTTT | CASSLIGTGTDTQYF
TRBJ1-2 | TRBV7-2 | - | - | TGTGCCAGCAGCTTAGCGCTCGGGGGACGGTATGGCTACACCTTC | CASSLALGGRYGYTF
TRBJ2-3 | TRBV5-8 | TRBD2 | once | TGTGCCAGCAGCTTGGAAGGGACTAGCGGGGGGGCCACAGATACGCAGTATTTT | CASSLEGTSGGATDTQYF
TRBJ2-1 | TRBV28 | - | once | TGTGCCAGCAGTTTGGGCCCTTCCTACAATGAGCAGTTCTTC | CASSLGPSYNEQFF
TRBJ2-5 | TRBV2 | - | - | TGTGCCAGCAGCGCCCAGACAGAGACCCAGTACTTC | CASSAQTETQYF
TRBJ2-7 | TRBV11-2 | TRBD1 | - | TGTGCCAGCACCTCAGGACAGGGTAAGGTCTACGAGCAGTACTTC | CASTSGQGKVYEQYF
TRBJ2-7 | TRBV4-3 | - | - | TGCGCCAGCAGCCCCCGGTTTTGGGCTGGCGAGCAGTACTTC | CASSPRFWAGEQYF
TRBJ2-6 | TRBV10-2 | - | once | TGCGCCAGCGGCCGGGGGCTAACTGGGGCCAACGTCCTGACTTTC | CASGRGLTGANVLTF
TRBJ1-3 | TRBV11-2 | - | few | TGTGCCAGCAGCGCGGGACAATACTCTGGAAACACCATATATTTT | CASSAGQYSGNTIYF
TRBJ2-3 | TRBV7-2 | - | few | TGTGCCAGCAGTCTGGGGGCCGGAACTAGCACAGATACGCAGTATTTT | CASSLGAGTSTDTQYF
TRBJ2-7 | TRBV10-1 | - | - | TGCGCCAGCAGTGGCCACCGGGCGCACGAGCAGTACTTC | CASSGHRAHEQYF
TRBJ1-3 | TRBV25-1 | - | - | TGTGCCAGCAGTGAATACCAAAGCTCTGGAAACACCATATATTTT | CASSEYQSSGNTIYF
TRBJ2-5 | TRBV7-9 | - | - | TGTGCCAGCAGCTTACAGGGGCAAGAGACCCAGTACTTC | CASSLQGQETQYF
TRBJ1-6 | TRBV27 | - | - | TGTGCCAGCAGTTTATGGGCGGGTTTAGGTAATTCACCCCTCCACTTT | CASSLWAGLGNSPLHF
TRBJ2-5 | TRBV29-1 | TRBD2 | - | TGCAGCGTGGGACTAGCGGGGGGACAAAAAGAGACCCAGTACTTC | CSVGLAGGQKETQYF
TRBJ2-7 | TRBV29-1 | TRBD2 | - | TGCAGCGTCTCCTCGGGACTAGCGGGGGAGGTCAACGAGCAGTACTTC | CSVSSGLAGEVNEQYF
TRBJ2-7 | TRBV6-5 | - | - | TGTGCCAGCAGTTATCGACAGTCTGTCTACGAGCAGTACTTC | CASSYRQSVYEQYF
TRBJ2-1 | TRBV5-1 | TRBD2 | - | TGCGCCAGCAGCTCCTCTAGCGGGGGGGTGGATGAGCAGTTCTTC | CASSSSSGGVDEQFF
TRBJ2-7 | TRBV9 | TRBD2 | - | TGTGCCAGCAGCGTAGAGGCGGGGGGGTCCTACGAGCAGTACTTC | CASSVEAGGSYEQYF
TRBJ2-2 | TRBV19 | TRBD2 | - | TGTGCCAGTAGGGGGCCGGGAGGAACCGGGGAGCTGTTTTTT | CASRGPGGTGELFF
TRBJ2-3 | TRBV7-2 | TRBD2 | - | TGTGCCAGCAGCTTAACTCCGGGACTAGTCACAGATACGCAGTATTTT | CASSLTPGLVTDTQYF
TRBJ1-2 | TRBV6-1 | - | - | TGTGCCAGCAGTGAAGCGCGGGGATTTGGTGGCTACACCTTC | CASSEARGFGGYTF
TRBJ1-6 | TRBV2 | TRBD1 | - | TGTGCCAGCATAAGACAGGGGAATTCACCCCTCCACTTT | CASIRQGNSPLHF